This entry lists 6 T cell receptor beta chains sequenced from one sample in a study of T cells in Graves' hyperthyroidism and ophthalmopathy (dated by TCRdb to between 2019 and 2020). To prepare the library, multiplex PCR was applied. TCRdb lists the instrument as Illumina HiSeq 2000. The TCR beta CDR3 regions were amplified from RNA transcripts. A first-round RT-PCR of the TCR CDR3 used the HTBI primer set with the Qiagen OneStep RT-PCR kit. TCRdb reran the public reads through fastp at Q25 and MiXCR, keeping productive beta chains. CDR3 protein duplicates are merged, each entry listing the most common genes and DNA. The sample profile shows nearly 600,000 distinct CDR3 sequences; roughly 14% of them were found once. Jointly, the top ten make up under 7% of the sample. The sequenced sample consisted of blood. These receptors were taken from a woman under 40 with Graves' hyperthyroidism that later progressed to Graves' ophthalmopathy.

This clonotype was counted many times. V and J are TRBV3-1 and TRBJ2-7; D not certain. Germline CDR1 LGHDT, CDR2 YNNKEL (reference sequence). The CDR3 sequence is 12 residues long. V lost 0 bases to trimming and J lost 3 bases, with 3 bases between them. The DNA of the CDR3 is TGTGCCAGCAGCCAAGAGGTCTACGAGCAGTACTTC. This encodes CASSQEVYEQYF.

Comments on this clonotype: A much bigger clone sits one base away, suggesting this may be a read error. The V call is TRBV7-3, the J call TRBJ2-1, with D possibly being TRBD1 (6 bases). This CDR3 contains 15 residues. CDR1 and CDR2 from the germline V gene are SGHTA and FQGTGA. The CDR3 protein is CANSLSTGPYNEQFF. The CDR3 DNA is TGTGCCAACAGCTTATCTACAGGGCCCTACAATGAGCAGTTCTTC.

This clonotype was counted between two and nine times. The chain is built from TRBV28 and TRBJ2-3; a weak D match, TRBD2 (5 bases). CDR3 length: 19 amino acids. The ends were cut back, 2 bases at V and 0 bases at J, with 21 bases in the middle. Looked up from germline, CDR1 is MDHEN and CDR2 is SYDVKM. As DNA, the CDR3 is TGTGCCAGCAGTTTACTCCCCGGGTCATCCGGGGTTAGCACAGATACGCAGTATTTT. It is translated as CASSLLPGSSGVSTDTQYF.

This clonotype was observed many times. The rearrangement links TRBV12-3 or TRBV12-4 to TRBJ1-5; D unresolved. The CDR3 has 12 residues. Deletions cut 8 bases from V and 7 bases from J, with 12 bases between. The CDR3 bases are TGTGCCAGCCGGAATACGAGCCAGCCCCAGCATTTT. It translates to CASRNTSQPQHF.

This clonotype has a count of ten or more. The CDR3 DNA follows: TGTGCCAGCAGTGATACAGGGGTTGCTGAAGCTTTCTTT. It yields the protein CASSDTGVAEAFF. V is TRBV6-1 and J is TRBJ1-1, with 7 bases fitting TRBD1. CDR1 MNHNS and CDR2 SASEGT come from the germline V gene. After removal of 3 bases from V and 6 bases from J, the junction contained 4 bases not matched to a gene. The CDR3 length is 13 residues.

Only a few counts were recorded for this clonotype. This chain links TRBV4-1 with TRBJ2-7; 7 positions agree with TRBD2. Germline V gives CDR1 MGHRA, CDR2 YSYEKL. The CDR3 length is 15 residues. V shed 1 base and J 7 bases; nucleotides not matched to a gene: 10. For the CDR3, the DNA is TGCGCCAGCAGCCAAGTCGGGACTACGAATATGGAGCAGTACTTC. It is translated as CASSQVGTTNMEQYF.